The 12 T cell receptor beta chains presented below share a single source sample, sequenced in a study of control samples from healthy donors and cancer patients (dated by TCRdb to 2018 to 2021). Library construction relied on the immunoSEQ multiplex PCR assay. TCRdb retrieved this table from immuneACCESS and kept in-frame rearrangements only. Not all clones are present; in checked studies, unresolved V genes account for under half, and no reason is known for the remainder. Present in this sample are some 100,000 clones, approximately 90% of which were seen just once. Together, the top ten hold roughly 7.7% of the sample. Specimen: blood. The receptors were gathered from a man aged 30 to 39 in good health.

V and J are TRBV30 and TRBJ2-1; D call uncertain. The CDR3 has 13 amino acids. Trimming left V 0 bases short and J 7 bases short, with 10 bases between. CDR1 and CDR2 from the germline V gene are GTSNPN and SVGIG (reference sequence). For the CDR3, the DNA is TGTGCCTGGAGTGTTTGGGAATTGAATGAGCAGTTCTTC. It is translated as CAWSVWELNEQFF.

V usage is TRBV5-6 and J usage is TRBJ2-1; TRBD2 matches 14 bases. V trimming: 4 bases; J trimming: 6 bases; junction bases outside the gene matches: 6. Germline V CDR1 and CDR2: SGHDT, YYEEEE. The CDR3 extends over 16 amino acids. This CDR3 is CASSIRTSGGSNEQFF. CDR3 bases: TGTGCCAGCAGCATACGGACTAGCGGGGGGAGCAATGAGCAGTTCTTC.

The chain has TRBV3-1 (or the pseudogene TRBV3-2) and TRBJ1-2; unclear D gene. CDR1 is LGHDT, CDR2 YNNKEL, per germline (reference sequence). V shed 0 bases and J shed 4 bases, with 6 bases lying between them. The CDR3 runs 13 residues. CDR3 sequence reads: CASSQDFVYGYTF. As DNA, the CDR3 is TGTGCCAGCAGCCAAGATTTCGTCTATGGCTACACCTTC.

By its share, this clone is medium-sized. The chain couples TRBV7-2 to TRBJ2-3, with 8 bases aligning to TRBD1. The V segment lost 5 bases and the J segment 6 bases; nucleotides outside the gene matches: 4. CDR3 length: 13 residues. From germline, CDR1 is SGHTA and CDR2 FQGNSA. CDR3 nucleotide sequence: TGTGCCAGCAGCGTCCGGGACAGGGATACGCAGTATTTT. It specifies CASSVRDRDTQYF.

The chain couples TRBV30 to TRBJ1-5, with a weak D call TRBD1 (6 bases). Germline V CDR1 and CDR2: GTSNPN, SVGIG (reference sequence). This CDR3 has 13 amino acids. V dropped 0 bases and J dropped 6 bases, with 9 bases sitting between them. CDR3 coding DNA: TGTGCCTGGAGTGTGGGGGCCTCTCAGCCCCAGCATTTT. Amino acids: CAWSVGASQPQHF.

This clone has just one count. The chain recombines TRBV28 with TRBJ1-4; 7 bases agree with TRBD1. Germline V CDR1 and CDR2: MDHEN, SYDVKM. V shed 6 bases, J shed 0 bases, and the junction held 7 bases outside the gene matches. The CDR3 length is 16 residues. The CDR3 loop is CASSLVTGATNEKLFF. The DNA of the CDR3 is TGTGCCAGCAGCCTGGTTACAGGGGCAACTAATGAAAAACTGTTTTTT.

J is TRBJ2-5 and V is TRBV24-1, with D perhaps matching TRBD1 or TRBD2 (6 bases each). This CDR3 is 16 amino acids long. Germline loops: CDR1 KGHDR, CDR2 SFDVKD. Trimming pared 4 bases from V and 5 bases from J, leaving 19 bases between. CDR3 region: CATSDPAVGAGETQYF. The CDR3 nucleotides are TGTGCCACCAGTGACCCCGCCGTGGGGGCGGGGGAGACCCAGTACTTC.

The chain couples TRBV19 to TRBJ1-5; D gene unclear. Trimming cost V 6 bases and J 2 bases, with 17 bases left between them. Germline CDR1 LNHDA, CDR2 SQIVND (reference sequence). The CDR3 covers 16 residues. The CDR3 here is CASRKFPVFGNQPQHF. The CDR3 nucleotides are TGTGCCAGTAGAAAATTCCCGGTGTTCGGCAATCAGCCCCAGCATTTT.

This clone was counted a single time. The same CDR3 arises from other DNA sequences in this sample as well. The CDR3 loop is CASKGGGGYTF. The CDR3 DNA reads TGTGCCAGCAAGGGCGGGGGGGGCTACACCTTC. The chain uses TRBV7-3 and TRBJ1-2; D might be TRBD1 (5 bases). The CDR3 sequence is 11 residues long. Trimming pared 7 bases from V and 8 bases from J, leaving 11 bases between. In germline, CDR1 is SGHTA, CDR2 FQGTGA.

The chain couples TRBV5-4 to TRBJ1-1; D remains unclear. CDR3 length equals 14 residues. Trimming shortened V by 4 bases and J by 7 bases, and 17 bases separated the two germline ends. Germline-derived CDR1 and CDR2 are SGHNT and YYREEE (reference sequence). This CDR3 reads CASSPKMDGYEAFF. CDR3 coding DNA: TGTGCCAGCAGCCCGAAGATGGACGGCTATGAAGCTTTCTTT.

V usage is TRBV5-1 and J usage is TRBJ2-6, with D hard to call. Per germline, CDR1 SGHRS and CDR2 YFSETQ. The ends were cut back, 7 bases at V and 0 bases at J, with 11 bases in the middle. The CDR3 contains 15 residues. The DNA of the CDR3 is TGCGCCAGCGACATAGGAAGCTCTGGGGCCAACGTCCTGACTTTC. Encoded protein: CASDIGSSGANVLTF.

This chain connects TRBV6-5 to TRBJ1-6; 8 bases fit TRBD1. The ends lost 4 bases at V and 7 bases at J; junction bases unmatched: 6. Germline V CDR1 and CDR2: MNHEY, SVGAGI. This CDR3 is built from 15 residues. CDR3 nucleotides: TGTGCCAGCAGTTCCCCAGGGGGCTTAAATTCACCCCTCCACTTT. Amino acid sequence: CASSSPGGLNSPLHF.